Given below is one TCR beta chain in context. Only in-frame clones appear in the TCRdb table, and some are missing; sequencing was by immunoSEQ multiplex PCR. The profile covers some 430,000 clones, with 90% appearing a single time and under 0.7% taken by the ten largest. This CDR3 is built from 12 residues. Germline V gene lookup returns CDR1 GTSNPN and CDR2 SVGIG (reference sequence). Trimming took 8 bases from V and 7 from J; bases not matched to a gene: 7. This entry is derived from a study of blood T cell repertoires in COVID-19. V gene TRBV30 combines with J gene TRBJ1-4, with 7 bases lining up with TRBD1. The clonotype originates from a man younger than 35 who had recovered from COVID-19. The sample was PBMCs or T cells enriched from blood (not recorded which). The CDR3 nucleotides are TGTGCCACCGGGACAGATCCTGAAAAACTGTTTTTT. This sequence encodes CATGTDPEKLFF. The whole variable domain, remainder taken from reference TRBV30 and TRBJ1-4, is SQTIHQWPATLVQPVGSPLSLECTVEGTSNPNLYWYRQAAGRGLQLLFYSVGIGQISSEVPQNLSASRPQDRQFILSSKKLLLSDSGFYLCATGTDPEKLFFGSGTQLSVL.